These 2 T cell receptor beta chains originate from one sample sequenced in a study of T cell responses to AZD1222 COVID-19 vaccine. The data were produced by immunoSEQ multiplex PCR, yet TCRdb's version contains in-frame clones alone and is incomplete. Among roughly 160,000 clones, about 91% were seen once, and the ten largest hold over 1.5%. The material was peripheral blood, obtained on day 0 of AZD1222 vaccination. The source is an adult in good health.

CDR3 nucleotide sequence: TGCAGTGCTAGGAGCAATCAGCCCCAGCATTTT. Amino acids: CSARSNQPQHF. The V gene is TRBV20-1, the J gene TRBJ1-5, with D unresolved. The CDR3 totals 11 residues. Germline loops: CDR1 DFQATT, CDR2 SNEGSKA (reference sequence). V lost 3 bases and J 1 base, leaving 1 base between the germline ends.

This chain connects TRBV12-2 to TRBJ2-4. TRBV12-2 is a listed pseudogene. The CDR3 is 17 residues long. For the CDR3, the DNA is TGTGCAAGTCGCTCTCTAATGCAGCATTTAGCCAAAAACATTCAGTACTTC. Its protein is CASRSLMQHLAKNIQYF.